Listed below are T cell receptor beta chains from one sample, sequenced in a study of blood T cell repertoires in COVID-19. TCRdb's table, derived via immunoSEQ multiplex PCR, lists solely in-frame clones and lacks some. There are 90,000 to 120,000 clones in the sample; roughly 83% occur only once, and approximately 4.1% lies in the top ten. What was sequenced was peripheral blood. All receptors come from a human donor in a cohort sampled during active COVID-19. The CDR3 runs from the conserved cysteine through the conserved F or W. The D gene is left open where the match is weak. Expanded clones are given a class, and other clones once, few, many or no size at all.

D gene: -
V gene: TRBV11-2
clone size: -
J gene: TRBJ2-7
CDR3 DNA: TGTGCCAGCAGCTTACAGCGGGTAACCTACGAGCAGTACTTC
CDR3 protein: CASSLQRVTYEQYF

D gene: TRBD2
V gene: TRBV7-8
clone size: once
J gene: TRBJ2-1
CDR3 DNA: TGTGCCAGCAGCTTAGTGGGGGGGTCCTACAATGAGCAGTTCTTC
CDR3 protein: CASSLVGGSYNEQFF

D gene: TRBD1
V gene: TRBV13
clone size: -
J gene: TRBJ1-2
CDR3 DNA: TGTGCCAGCAGCTCGAAGGACAGGGGGTCAATGGGCTATGGCTACACCTTC
CDR3 protein: CASSSKDRGSMGYGYTF

D gene: -
V gene: TRBV30
clone size: -
J gene: TRBJ2-5
CDR3 DNA: TGTGCCTGGAGTGCCCCACTTCAGACCCAGTACTTC
CDR3 protein: CAWSAPLQTQYF

D gene: -
V gene: TRBV5-8
clone size: -
J gene: TRBJ2-1
CDR3 DNA: TGTGCCAGCAGCCAACTATTGGTTGAGCAGTTCTTC
CDR3 protein: CASSQLLVEQFF

D gene: -
V gene: TRBV4-3
clone size: -
J gene: TRBJ2-7
CDR3 DNA: TGCGCCAGCAGCCAAGATTGGACAGTAGCCTACGAGCAGTACTTC
CDR3 protein: CASSQDWTVAYEQYF

D gene: -
V gene: TRBV30
clone size: -
J gene: TRBJ1-5
CDR3 DNA: TGTGCCTGGAGTTTACAGAGCAATCAGCCCCAGCATTTT
CDR3 protein: CAWSLQSNQPQHF

D gene: TRBD2
V gene: TRBV7-2
clone size: -
J gene: TRBJ2-1
CDR3 DNA: TGTGCCAGCAGCTTAGTCGGGAGCGGGAGTGATCAGTTCTTC
CDR3 protein: CASSLVGSGSDQFF

D gene: -
V gene: TRBV9
clone size: -
J gene: TRBJ2-2
CDR3 DNA: TGTGCCAGCAGCGTCCAGGGAAGGACCGGGGAGCTGTTTTTT
CDR3 protein: CASSVQGRTGELFF

D gene: TRBD2
V gene: TRBV28
clone size: -
J gene: TRBJ2-2
CDR3 DNA: TGTTTTAGCGGGAGACCTAACACCGGGGAGCTGTTTTTT
CDR3 protein: CFSGRPNTGELFF

D gene: TRBD1
V gene: TRBV24-1
clone size: -
J gene: TRBJ1-3
CDR3 DNA: TGTGCCACCAGTGACCCCGGGGACAGGGCTGGAAACACCATATATTTT
CDR3 protein: CATSDPGDRAGNTIYF

D gene: TRBD2
V gene: TRBV18
clone size: -
J gene: TRBJ2-3
CDR3 DNA: TGTGCCAGCCGGACTAGCCCTACAGATACGCAGTATTTT
CDR3 protein: CASRTSPTDTQYF

D gene: TRBD2
V gene: TRBV25-1
clone size: -
J gene: TRBJ2-1
CDR3 DNA: TGTGCCAGCCAGCTAGCGGGGGTTTTGAATGAGCAGTTCTTC
CDR3 protein: CASQLAGVLNEQFF

D gene: -
V gene: TRBV20-1
clone size: -
J gene: TRBJ1-4
CDR3 DNA: TGCAGTGCATGGACAGAAGAAAAACTGTTTTTT
CDR3 protein: CSAWTEEKLFF

D gene: TRBD2
V gene: TRBV27
clone size: -
J gene: TRBJ2-3
CDR3 DNA: TGTGCCAGCAACCTACTAGCGGGAGTAGGAGATACGCAGTATTTT
CDR3 protein: CASNLLAGVGDTQYF

D gene: -
V gene: TRBV5-1
clone size: -
J gene: TRBJ2-3
CDR3 DNA: TGCGCCAGCAGCTTGGCCATGAGCTCTTACACAGATACGCAGTATTTT
CDR3 protein: CASSLAMSSYTDTQYF

D gene: -
V gene: TRBV4-3
clone size: -
J gene: TRBJ2-1
CDR3 DNA: TGCGCCAGCAGCCATACGAGGCTAGCTGACTCGGAGCAGTTCTTC
CDR3 protein: CASSHTRLADSEQFF

D gene: TRBD1
V gene: TRBV30
clone size: -
J gene: TRBJ1-4
CDR3 DNA: TGTGCCGCGGGACAGGTCAATGAAAAACTGTTTTTT
CDR3 protein: CAAGQVNEKLFF

D gene: TRBD1
V gene: TRBV5-4
clone size: many
J gene: TRBJ1-2
CDR3 DNA: TGTGCCAGCAGCTCCATGACAGGGGTTAACTATGGCTACACCTTC
CDR3 protein: CASSSMTGVNYGYTF

D gene: -
V gene: TRBV11-2
clone size: -
J gene: TRBJ2-2
CDR3 DNA: TGTGCCAGCAGCTTCCTGACGGGACTTAACACCGGGGAGCTGTTTTTT
CDR3 protein: CASSFLTGLNTGELFF

D gene: TRBD1
V gene: TRBV11-3
clone size: -
J gene: TRBJ2-5
CDR3 DNA: TGTGCCAGCAGCCCTGGGACAGGGGGCCAGGAAGAGACCCAGTACTTC
CDR3 protein: CASSPGTGGQEETQYF

D gene: -
V gene: TRBV12-5
clone size: few
J gene: TRBJ1-1
CDR3 DNA: TGTGCTAGTGGTTTGGGGCAGGGACACCAGGGCCAAGGGGCTTTCTTT
CDR3 protein: CASGLGQGHQGQGAFF

D gene: -
V gene: TRBV7-9
clone size: -
J gene: TRBJ2-7
CDR3 DNA: TGTGCCAGCAGCTTAGCCCCGGACTCATCCTACGAGCAGTACTTC
CDR3 protein: CASSLAPDSSYEQYF

D gene: TRBD2
V gene: TRBV4-1
clone size: -
J gene: TRBJ2-3
CDR3 DNA: TGCGCCAGCAGCCCCTTGGGACTAGCGGTTCAGTATTTT
CDR3 protein: CASSPLGLAVQYF

D gene: TRBD1
V gene: TRBV5-1
clone size: -
J gene: TRBJ1-1
CDR3 DNA: TGCGCCAGCAGCACTGGACAGGGGGCGATGGACACTGAAGCTTTCTTT
CDR3 protein: CASSTGQGAMDTEAFF

D gene: -
V gene: TRBV19
clone size: -
J gene: TRBJ2-3
CDR3 DNA: TGTGCCAGTAGTCCTTTTTGGGGACAAAGCACAGATACGCAGTATTTT
CDR3 protein: CASSPFWGQSTDTQYF

D gene: -
V gene: TRBV7-2
clone size: once
J gene: TRBJ1-1
CDR3 DNA: TGTGCCAGCAGCTTATTCCACTTACCGGGGGACACTGAAGCTTTCTTT
CDR3 protein: CASSLFHLPGDTEAFF

D gene: -
V gene: TRBV28
clone size: once
J gene: TRBJ1-6
CDR3 DNA: TGTGCCAGCAGTGAGGAGTATTCACCCCTCCACTTT
CDR3 protein: CASSEEYSPLHF